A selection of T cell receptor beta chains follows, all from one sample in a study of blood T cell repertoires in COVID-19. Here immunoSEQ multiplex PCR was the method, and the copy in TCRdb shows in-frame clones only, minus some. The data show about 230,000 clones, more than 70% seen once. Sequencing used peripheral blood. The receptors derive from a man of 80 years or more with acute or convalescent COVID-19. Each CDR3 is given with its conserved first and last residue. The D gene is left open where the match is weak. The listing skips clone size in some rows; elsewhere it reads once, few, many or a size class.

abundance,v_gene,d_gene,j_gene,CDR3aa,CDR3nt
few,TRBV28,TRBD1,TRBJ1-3,CASSLGDRSGNTIYF,TGTGCCAGCAGTTTAGGGGACAGGTCTGGAAACACCATATATTTT
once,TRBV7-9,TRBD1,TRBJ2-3,CASSQDRGWPDTQYF,TGTGCCAGCAGTCAAGACAGGGGGTGGCCAGATACGCAGTATTTT
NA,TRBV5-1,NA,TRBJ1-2,CASSGAGGGGLTYGYTF,TGCGCCAGCAGCGGTGCTGGGGGAGGAGGGTTAACCTATGGCTACACCTTC
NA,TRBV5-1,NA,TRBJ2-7,CASSLASDSYEQYF,TGCGCCAGCAGCTTGGCCAGCGACAGCTACGAGCAGTACTTC
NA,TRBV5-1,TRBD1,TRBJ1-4,CASSWRPGGSNEKLFF,TGCGCCAGCAGCTGGAGGCCAGGGGGCAGCAATGAAAAACTGTTTTTT
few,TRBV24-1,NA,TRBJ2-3,CATSDFGGSDTQYF,TGTGCCACCAGTGATTTTGGAGGGTCAGATACGCAGTATTTT
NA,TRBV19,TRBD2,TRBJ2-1,CASSIDQRGLAGSPYNEQFF,TGTGCCAGTAGTATAGATCAGCGCGGACTAGCGGGTAGCCCTTACAATGAGCAGTTCTTC
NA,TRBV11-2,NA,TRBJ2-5,CASTQSGGRETQYF,TGTGCCAGCACCCAATCTGGGGGCAGGGAGACCCAGTACTTC
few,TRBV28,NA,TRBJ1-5,CASTGGNQPQHF,TGTGCCAGCACGGGGGGCAATCAGCCCCAGCATTTT
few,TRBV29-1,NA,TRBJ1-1,CSGRTDLNTEAFF,TGCAGCGGTAGGACGGACTTGAACACTGAAGCTTTCTTT
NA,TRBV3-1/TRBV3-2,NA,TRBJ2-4,CASSQSQGNIQYF,TGTGCCAGCAGCCAGTCCCAGGGAAACATTCAGTACTTC
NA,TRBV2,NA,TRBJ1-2,CASTGPGYGYTF,TGTGCCAGCACTGGTCCGGGGTATGGCTACACCTTC
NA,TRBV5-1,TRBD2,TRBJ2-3,CASSPLAGDTDTQYF,TGCGCCAGCAGCCCGTTAGCGGGGGACACAGATACGCAGTATTTT
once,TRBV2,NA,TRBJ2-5,CASRTAIQETQYF,TGTGCCAGCAGGACAGCGATCCAAGAGACCCAGTACTTC
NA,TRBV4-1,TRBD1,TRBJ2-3,CASSYQGAGTDTQYF,TGCGCCAGCAGCTACCAGGGGGCCGGCACAGATACGCAGTATTTT
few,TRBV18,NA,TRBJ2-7,CASSPLRGIPYEQYF,TGTGCCAGCTCACCACTAAGGGGTATACCCTACGAGCAGTACTTC
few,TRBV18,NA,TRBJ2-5,CASSPRGLIETQYF,TGTGCCAGCTCACCCAGAGGGTTAATAGAGACCCAGTACTTC
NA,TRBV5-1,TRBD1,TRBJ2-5,CASSFGQGGQETQYF,TGCGCCAGCAGCTTCGGACAGGGGGGTCAAGAGACCCAGTACTTC
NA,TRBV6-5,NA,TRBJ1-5,CASSYSGGPQHF,TGTGCCAGCAGTTACTCAGGAGGGCCCCAGCATTTT
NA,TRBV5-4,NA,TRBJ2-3,CASSLGRDTDTQYF,TGTGCCAGCAGCTTGGGCCGAGACACAGATACGCAGTATTTT
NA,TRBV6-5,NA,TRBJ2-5,CASSLLGLKETQYF,TGTGCCAGCAGTCTACTGGGACTTAAAGAGACCCAGTACTTC
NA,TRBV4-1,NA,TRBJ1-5,CASSQGNSGGNQPQHF,TGCGCCAGCAGCCAAGGAAATTCGGGGGGCAATCAGCCCCAGCATTTT
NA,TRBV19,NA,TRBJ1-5,CASSNPRTDYSNQPQHF,TGTGCCAGTAGCAACCCCAGGACAGACTATAGCAATCAGCCCCAGCATTTT
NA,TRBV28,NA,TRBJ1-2,CASRSTGGKGYGYTF,TGTGCCAGCAGATCTACAGGAGGGAAGGGCTATGGCTACACCTTC
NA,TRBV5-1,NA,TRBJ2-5,CASSLSGAIEETQYF,TGCGCCAGCAGCTTGTCAGGGGCCATTGAAGAGACCCAGTACTTC
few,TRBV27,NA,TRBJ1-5,CASSLSGGNQPQHF,TGTGCCAGCAGTTTATCGGGAGGCAATCAGCCCCAGCATTTT
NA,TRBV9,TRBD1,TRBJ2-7,CASSVGVDRTSEQYF,TGTGCCAGCAGCGTAGGAGTGGACAGGACGTCCGAGCAGTACTTC
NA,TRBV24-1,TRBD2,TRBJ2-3,CATRPSGSSTDTQYF,TGTGCCACCAGACCTAGCGGGAGTAGCACAGATACGCAGTATTTT
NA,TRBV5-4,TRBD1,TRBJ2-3,CASSQDRGDTDTQYF,TGTGCCAGCAGCCAGGACAGGGGGGACACAGATACGCAGTATTTT
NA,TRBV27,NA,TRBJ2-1,CASSYVSYNEQFF,TGTGCCAGCAGTTATGTATCCTACAATGAGCAGTTCTTC
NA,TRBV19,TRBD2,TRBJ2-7,CASSSGLAPPYEQYF,TGTGCCAGTAGTTCAGGACTAGCGCCGCCCTACGAGCAGTACTTC
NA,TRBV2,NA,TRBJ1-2,CASSADRNNYGYTF,TGTGCCAGCAGTGCAGACAGGAACAACTATGGCTACACCTTC
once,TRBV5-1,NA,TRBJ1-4,CASSPPGATNEKLFF,TGCGCCAGCAGCCCCCCAGGGGCGACTAATGAAAAACTGTTTTTT
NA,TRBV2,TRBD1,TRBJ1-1,CASSEVPGQGGLAFF,TGTGCCAGCAGTGAGGTCCCGGGACAGGGGGGGTTAGCTTTCTTT
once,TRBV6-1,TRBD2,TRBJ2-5,CASSEAFGLAGGETQYF,TGTGCCAGCAGTGAAGCCTTCGGACTAGCGGGAGGGGAGACCCAGTACTTC
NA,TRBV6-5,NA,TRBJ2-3,CASSYPKGEQYF,TGTGCCAGCAGTTACCCCAAGGGGGAGCAGTATTTT
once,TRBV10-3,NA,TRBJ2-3,CAISGGPNTDTQYF,TGTGCCATCAGTGGTGGTCCTAACACAGATACGCAGTATTTT
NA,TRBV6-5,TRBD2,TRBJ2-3,CASSYQPSGGANTQYF,TGTGCCAGCAGTTACCAGCCTAGCGGGGGGGCAAATACGCAGTATTTT
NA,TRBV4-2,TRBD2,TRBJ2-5,CASSQVLAGGNQETQYF,TGTGCCAGCAGCCAAGTACTAGCGGGGGGAAACCAAGAGACCCAGTACTTC
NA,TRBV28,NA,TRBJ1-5,CASVTASNQPQHF,TGTGCCAGCGTTACAGCCAGCAATCAGCCCCAGCATTTT
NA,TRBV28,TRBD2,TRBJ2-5,CASSLGGRASETQYF,TGTGCCAGCAGTTTAGGTGGGAGGGCTTCAGAGACCCAGTACTTC
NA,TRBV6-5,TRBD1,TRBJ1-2,CASSRGTGGNYGYTF,TGTGCCAGCAGCCGAGGGACAGGCGGGAACTATGGCTACACCTTC
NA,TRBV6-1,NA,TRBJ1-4,CASSETSLQAEKLFF,TGTGCCAGCAGTGAAACATCCCTCCAGGCGGAAAAACTGTTTTTT
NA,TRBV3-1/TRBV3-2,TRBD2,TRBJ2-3,CASSQRTPAGGLTDTQYF,TGTGCCAGCAGCCAAAGGACCCCGGCGGGAGGACTCACAGATACGCAGTATTTT
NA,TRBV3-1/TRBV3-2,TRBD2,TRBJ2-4,CASSQGLAGLAKNIQYF,TGTGCCAGCAGCCAGGGACTAGCGGGGCTAGCCAAAAACATTCAGTACTTC
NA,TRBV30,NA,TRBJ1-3,CAWSVEGSYSGNTIYF,TGTGCCTGGAGTGTAGAGGGCTCCTACTCTGGAAACACCATATATTTT
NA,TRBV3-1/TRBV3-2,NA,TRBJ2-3,CASSQGRGPSTDTQYF,TGTGCCAGCAGCCAAGGGCGGGGGCCGAGCACAGATACGCAGTATTTT
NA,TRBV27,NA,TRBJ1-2,CASSLGRLNYGYTF,TGTGCCAGCAGTTTGGGGCGCCTTAACTATGGCTACACCTTC
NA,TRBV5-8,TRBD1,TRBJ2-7,CASSFGLRQGQYF,TGTGCCAGCAGTTTTGGTCTCAGACAGGGGCAGTACTTC
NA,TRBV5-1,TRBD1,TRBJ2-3,CASSSGTGGRYF,TGCGCCAGCAGCTCCGGGACAGGGGGCCGGTATTTT
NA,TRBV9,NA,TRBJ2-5,CASTPGGGQGGETQYF,TGTGCCAGCACCCCGGGGGGGGGACAGGGAGGAGAGACCCAGTACTTC
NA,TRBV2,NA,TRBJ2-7,CAIRGPGGWIDGEQYF,TGTGCCATCCGCGGCCCCGGCGGGTGGATAGACGGCGAGCAGTACTTC
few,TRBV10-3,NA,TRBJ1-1,CATLGGRTEAFF,TGTGCCACGCTCGGCGGTCGGACTGAAGCTTTCTTT
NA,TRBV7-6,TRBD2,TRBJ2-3,CASSLANSPRGADTQYF,TGTGCCAGCAGCTTAGCGAACTCCCCCCGGGGGGCAGATACGCAGTATTTT
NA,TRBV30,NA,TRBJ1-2,CAWSSLNNYGYTF,TGTGCCTGGAGTTCCCTAAATAACTATGGCTACACCTTC